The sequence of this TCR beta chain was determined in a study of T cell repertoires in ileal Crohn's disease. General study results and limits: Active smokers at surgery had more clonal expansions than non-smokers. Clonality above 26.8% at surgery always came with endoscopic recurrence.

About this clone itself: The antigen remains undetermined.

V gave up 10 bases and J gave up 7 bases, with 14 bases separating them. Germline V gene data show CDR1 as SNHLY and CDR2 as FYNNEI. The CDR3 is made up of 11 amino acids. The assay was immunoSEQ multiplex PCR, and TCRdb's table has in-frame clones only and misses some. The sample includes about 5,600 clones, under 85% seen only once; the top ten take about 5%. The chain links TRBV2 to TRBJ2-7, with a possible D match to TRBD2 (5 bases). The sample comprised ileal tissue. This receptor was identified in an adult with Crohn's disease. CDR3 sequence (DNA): TGTGCCACCTCTAGACCGGGGGAGCAGTACTTC. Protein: CATSRPGEQYF. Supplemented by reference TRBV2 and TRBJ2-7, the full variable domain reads EPEVTQTPSHQVTQMGQEVILRCVPISNHLYFYWYRQILGQKVEFLVSFYNNEISEKSEIFDDQFSVERPDGSNFTLKIRSTKLEDSAMYFCATSRPGEQYFGPGTRLTVT.